This T cell receptor beta chain was captured in a study of shared clonotypes between healthy human individuals. General study findings and limits: Among donors, sharing of clonotypes was expected to be affected by sequencing depth.

Deletions cut 0 bases from V and 0 bases from J, with 9 bases between. The CDR3 loop spans 16 amino acids. Germline V lookup: CDR1 MNHNS, CDR2 SASEGT. This clone was detected only once. Its cognate antigen is unknown. Running of the assay took place at deep level. Across several immunoSEQ plates, the genomic DNA of each subset was split evenly. Unsorted PBMC replicate PCRs drew on roughly 280 ng DNA, representing approximately 30,000 T cell genomes. The method was immunoSEQ multiplex PCR; TCRdb's version includes in-frame clones alone and lacks a portion of them. In the table there are 500,000 to 650,000 clones, around three quarters of which are singletons.

The TCR was taken from a woman aged 40-49 years in good health. Some clones in this sample may be carry-over from other donors' samples. The gene calls are TRBV6-1 and TRBJ1-3, with D possibly matching TRBD1 (5 bases). Sequencing was done on a sample of PBMCs. CDR3 region: CASSEAGVYSGNTIYF. The CDR3 nucleotides are TGTGCCAGCAGTGAAGCGGGGGTCTACTCTGGAAACACCATATATTTT.